Below are 21 T cell receptor beta chains sequenced from a single sample in a study of Tregs in tolerant kidney transplant recipients. Profiling relied on immunoSEQ multiplex PCR, and the TCRdb table lists in-frame clones only, not all of them. The sample lists tens of thousands of clones; 98% were seen once. Sequencing was performed on CD4+ T cells from blood, taken before the transplant. These receptors all come from a human donor who received a combined kidney and bone marrow transplant.

CDR3 sequence: CASSFPEQGWQFF. The CDR3 DNA sequence: TGTGCCAGCAGTTTCCCAGAACAGGGCTGGCAGTTCTTC. This rearrangement joins TRBV27 to TRBJ2-1; D might be TRBD1 (6 bases). The CDR3 runs 13 residues. CDR1 MNHEY and CDR2 SMNVEV come from the germline V gene (reference sequence). The ends were cut back, 3 bases at V and 12 bases at J, with 15 bases in the middle.

This chain links TRBV7-2 with TRBJ2-7; 9 nucleotides match TRBD2. The V and J ends lost 4 bases and 0 bases, in that order; junction bases with no gene match: 4. Germline CDR1 reads SGHTA; CDR2 reads FQGNSA. The CDR3 loop spans 15 amino acids. The CDR3 nucleotides are TGTGCCAGCAGCTCAGGACTAGCGTACTCCTACGAGCAGTACTTC. It translates to CASSSGLAYSYEQYF.

The chain combines TRBV7-3 with TRBJ2-7, with D possibly matching TRBD2 (6 bases). This CDR3 has 15 amino acids. Germline lookup yields CDR1 SGHTA and CDR2 FQGTGA. Trimming pared 5 bases from V and 0 bases from J, leaving 14 bases between. In DNA, the CDR3 is TGTGCCAGCAGCCCCGGGGGAGCGGGCTCCTACGAGCAGTACTTC. Residues: CASSPGGAGSYEQYF.

The chain combines TRBV7-2 with TRBJ1-2; 8 nucleotides line up with TRBD1. The germline V gene has CDR1 SGHTA and CDR2 FQGNSA. Trimming at V came to 7 bases and at J to 10 bases, leaving 8 bases not matched to a gene. The CDR3 loop spans 12 amino acids. The CDR3 here is CASTKMGQDYTF. In DNA, the CDR3 is TGTGCCAGCACCAAGATGGGACAGGACTACACCTTC.

The genes are TRBV5-1 and TRBJ2-1; 7 bases align to TRBD2. Germline lookup yields CDR1 SGHRS and CDR2 YFSETQ. The CDR3 loop spans 15 amino acids. V shed 3 bases, J shed 0 bases, and the junction held 3 bases outside the gene matches. Here the CDR3 DNA reads TGCGCCAGCAGCTCCAGCGGGGACTCCTACAATGAGCAGTTCTTC. Residues: CASSSSGDSYNEQFF.

The chain links TRBV7-2 to TRBJ2-7; the match to TRBD1 covers 10 bases. Per germline, CDR1 SGHTA and CDR2 FQGNSA. V shed 2 bases and J 3 bases; nucleotides not matched to a gene: 10. The CDR3 is made up of 17 amino acids. The CDR3 protein is CASSLQTGQGLNYEQYF. CDR3 in DNA: TGTGCCAGCAGCTTACAGACGGGACAGGGGCTTAACTACGAGCAGTACTTC. The full variable domain, rest sourced from reference TRBV7-2 and TRBJ2-7, is GAGVSQSPSNKVTEKGKDVELRCDPISGHTALYWYRQSLGQGLEFLIYFQGNSAPDKSGLPSDRFSAERTGGSVSTLTIQRTQQEDSAVYLCASSLQTGQGLNYEQYFGPGTRLTVT.

This clone has just one count. The gene calls are TRBV11-2 and TRBJ2-3; no definite D call. Trimming removed 5 bases from V and 2 bases from J, with 5 bases in between. This CDR3 region has 12 residues. Germline loops: CDR1 SGHAT, CDR2 FQNNGV. In nucleotides, the CDR3 is TGTGCCAGCAGCCCCCACACAGATACGCAGTATTTT. Amino acids: CASSPHTDTQYF.

This clone appeared a single time. The rearrangement links TRBV6-6 to TRBJ2-3; TRBD2 aligns across 12 bases. CDR3 length: 16 amino acids. V was pared by 6 bases and J by 1 base, with 5 bases of the junction left unmatched. The germline V gene has CDR1 MNHNY and CDR2 SVGAGI (reference sequence). The CDR3 DNA follows: TGTGCCAGCAGCCCCGGGACTAGCGGGCGCACAGATACGCAGTATTTT. It specifies CASSPGTSGRTDTQYF.

The V and J genes are TRBV11-3 and TRBJ1-6; TRBD1 is a possible D gene (6 bases). This CDR3 has 14 residues. Trimming left V 2 bases short and J 7 bases short, with 9 bases between. Germline V gene lookup returns CDR1 SGHNT and CDR2 YENEEA. The chain's CDR3 is CASSLRGHNSPLHF. The CDR3 DNA follows: TGTGCCAGCAGCTTAAGGGGACACAATTCACCCCTCCACTTT. The full variable domain, with the rest looked up from reference TRBV11-3 and TRBJ1-6, is EAGVVQSPRYKIIEKKQPVAFWCNPISGHNTLYWYLQNLGQGPELLIRYENEEAVDDSQLPKDRFSAERLKGVDSTLKIQPAELGDSAVYLCASSLRGHNSPLHFGNGTRLTVT.

The chain recombines TRBV5-8 with TRBJ2-3; possible D gene TRBD1, 6 bases. Trimming left V 4 bases short and J 2 bases short, with 17 bases between. The CDR3 has 16 amino acids. CDR1 SGHTS and CDR2 YDEGEE come from the germline V gene. CDR3 in amino acids: CASSRRWQGNTDTQYF. For the CDR3, the DNA is TGTGCCAGCAGCCGTCGTTGGCAGGGGAACACAGATACGCAGTATTTT.

The rearrangement joins TRBV27 to TRBJ2-5; D not resolved. Between the trimmed V and J ends, which lost 8 bases and 5 bases, there was a span of 15 bases. The V gene's germline CDR1 is MNHEY and CDR2 SMNVEV (reference sequence). The length of the CDR3 is 13 residues. This CDR3 is CASQIARHETQYF. The CDR3 DNA reads as TGTGCCAGCCAGATTGCCAGGCACGAGACCCAGTACTTC.

The chain combines TRBV4-3 with TRBJ2-1; D is uncertain. This CDR3 has 13 amino acids. Trimming removed 6 bases at V and 12 bases at J, with 18 bases between. The germline CDR1 and CDR2 sequences are LGHNA and YSLEER. CDR3 DNA: TGCGCCAGCAGTTCCTCTGATTACTCAGGGCAGTTCTTC. Amino acid sequence: CASSSSDYSGQFF.

This clone came up once. The chain joins TRBV7-2 to TRBJ2-1; D might be TRBD2 (5 bases). Trimming took 5 bases from V and 5 from J, leaving 13 bases between them. CDR3 size: 14 residues. Per the germline V gene, CDR1 is SGHTA and CDR2 is FQGNSA. The CDR3 nucleotides read TGTGCCAGCAGCCTGGAGGCCCCCCACAATGAGCAGTTCTTC. It translates to CASSLEAPHNEQFF. The entire variable domain, with the rest obtained from reference TRBV7-2 and TRBJ2-1, is as follows: GAGVSQSPSNKVTEKGKDVELRCDPISGHTALYWYRQSLGQGLEFLIYFQGNSAPDKSGLPSDRFSAERTGGSVSTLTIQRTQQEDSAVYLCASSLEAPHNEQFFGPGTRLTVL.

J is TRBJ2-7 and V is TRBV28; possible D gene TRBD2, 7 bases. CDR1 is MDHEN, CDR2 SYDVKM, per germline. This CDR3 region has 12 residues. V lost 5 bases and J lost 7, with 12 bases in between. The CDR3 region is CASSGGAGEQYF. In DNA, the CDR3 is TGTGCCAGCAGTGGGGGGGCGGGAGAGCAGTACTTC.

The chain carries TRBV5-3 and TRBJ1-3; 7 bases are a match to TRBD1. TRBV5-3 is annotated as an ORF whose role is uncertain. The CDR3 consists of 16 residues. J lost 1 base, V lost 4 bases, and 8 bases had no gene match. DNA of the CDR3: TGTGCCAGAAGCGTCGGGACAGCCGGATCTGGAAACACCATATATTTT. Its protein product is CARSVGTAGSGNTIYF.

This chain uses TRBV5-4 with TRBJ2-7, with 9 positions matching TRBD2. The V gene's germline CDR1 is SGHNT and CDR2 YYREEE (reference sequence). Unmatched junction bases numbered 11, after V lost 4 bases and J lost 3 bases. The CDR3 contains 16 residues. The CDR3 coding sequence is TGTGCCAGCAGCCGGGGCCAGGGTAGCGGGAGCTACGAGCAGTACTTC. Its translation is CASSRGQGSGSYEQYF.

V is TRBV5-6 and J is TRBJ2-5; D possibly corresponds to TRBD2 (5 bases). Germline-derived CDR1 and CDR2 are SGHDT and YYEEEE. V was shortened by 0 bases and J by 5 bases, with 8 bases between the two germline ends. There are 13 residues in the CDR3. The CDR3 spells CASSLAGFETQYF. Written as DNA, the CDR3 is TGTGCCAGCAGCTTGGCGGGGTTCGAGACCCAGTACTTC.

The DNA for the CDR3 is TGTGCCAGCAGCACACGACGGGGGAACACTGAAGCTTTCTTT. This encodes CASSTRRGNTEAFF. V gene TRBV7-2 combines with J gene TRBJ1-1; D ambiguous. Trimming took off 5 bases at V and 1 base at J, with 11 bases between the two ends. The CDR3 runs 14 residues. Germline values: CDR1 SGHTA, CDR2 FQGNSA.

The chain recombines TRBV11-2 with TRBJ1-1; 9 bases agree with TRBD1. The CDR3 totals 16 residues. With 4 bases clipped from V and 7 bases from J, the junction kept 13 bases outside the gene matches. The germline V gene encodes CDR1 SGHAT and CDR2 FQNNGV. CDR3 sequence reads: CASSYLGTGFPIEAFF. CDR3 nucleotide sequence: TGTGCCAGCAGCTACCTTGGGACAGGGTTTCCCATTGAAGCTTTCTTT.

The chain combines TRBV7-7 with TRBJ1-4; D possibly corresponds to TRBD1 (6 bases). The CDR3 totals 14 residues. CDR1 is SSHAT and CDR2 is FNYEAQ in the germline V gene (reference sequence). The ends were cut back, 3 bases at V and 4 bases at J, with 9 bases in the middle. DNA of the CDR3: TGTGCCAGCAGCTTGGGGGCTGGTAATGAAAAACTGTTTTTT. This sequence encodes CASSLGAGNEKLFF.

The chain employs TRBV9 and TRBJ2-1; 7 bases align to TRBD1. Unmatched junction bases numbered 3, after V lost 1 base and J lost 2 bases. This CDR3 region has 15 residues. CDR1 and CDR2 from the germline V gene are SGDLS and YYNGEE. CDR3 region: CASSVSQGTYNEQFF. DNA of the CDR3: TGTGCCAGCAGCGTATCACAGGGGACCTACAATGAGCAGTTCTTC. Supplemented by reference TRBV9 and TRBJ2-1, the full variable domain reads DSGVTQTPKHLITATGQRVTLRCSPRSGDLSVYWYQQSLDQGLQFLIQYYNGEERAKGNILERFSAQQFPDLHSELNLSSLELGDSALYFCASSVSQGTYNEQFFGPGTRLTVL.